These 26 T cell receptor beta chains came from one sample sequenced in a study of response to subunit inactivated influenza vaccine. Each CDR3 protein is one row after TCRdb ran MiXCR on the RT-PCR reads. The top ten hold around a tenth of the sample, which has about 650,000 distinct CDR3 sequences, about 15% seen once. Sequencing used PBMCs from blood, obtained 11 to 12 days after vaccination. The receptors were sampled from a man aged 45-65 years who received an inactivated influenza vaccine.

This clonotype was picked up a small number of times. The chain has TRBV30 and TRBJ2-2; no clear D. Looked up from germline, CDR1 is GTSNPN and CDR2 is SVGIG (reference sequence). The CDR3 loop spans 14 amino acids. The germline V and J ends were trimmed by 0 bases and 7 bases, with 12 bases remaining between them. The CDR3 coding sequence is TGTGCCTGGAGTGTTGGGCTAAGAAGCGGGGAGCTGTTTTTT. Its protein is CAWSVGLRSGELFF.

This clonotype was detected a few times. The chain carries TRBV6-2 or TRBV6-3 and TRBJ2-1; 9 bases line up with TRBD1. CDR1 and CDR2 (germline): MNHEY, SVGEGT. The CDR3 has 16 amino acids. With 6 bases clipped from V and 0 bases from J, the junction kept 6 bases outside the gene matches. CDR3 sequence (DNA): TGTGCCAGCAGACGGACAGGGGAGATCTCCTACAATGAGCAGTTCTTC. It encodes CASRRTGEISYNEQFF.

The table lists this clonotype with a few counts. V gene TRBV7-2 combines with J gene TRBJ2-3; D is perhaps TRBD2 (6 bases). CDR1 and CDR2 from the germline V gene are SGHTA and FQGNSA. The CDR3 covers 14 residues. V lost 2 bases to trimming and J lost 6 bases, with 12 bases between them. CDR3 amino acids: CASSLFLATDTQYF. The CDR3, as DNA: TGTGCCAGCAGCTTATTCCTAGCGACGGATACGCAGTATTTT.

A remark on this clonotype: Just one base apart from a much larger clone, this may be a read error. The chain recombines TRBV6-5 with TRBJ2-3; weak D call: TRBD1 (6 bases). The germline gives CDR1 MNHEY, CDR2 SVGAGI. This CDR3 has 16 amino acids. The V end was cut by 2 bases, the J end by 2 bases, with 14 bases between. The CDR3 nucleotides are TGTGCCAGCAGTTACCTGTGGACAGTGGACACAGATACGCAGTATTTT. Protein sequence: CASSYLWTVDTDTQYF.

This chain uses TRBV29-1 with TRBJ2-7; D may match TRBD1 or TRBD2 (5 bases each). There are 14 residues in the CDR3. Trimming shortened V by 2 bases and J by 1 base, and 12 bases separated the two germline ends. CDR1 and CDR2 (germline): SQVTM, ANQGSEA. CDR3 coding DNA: TGCAGCGTTGAATTAAGGGACGGGTCCTACGAGCAGTACTTC. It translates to CSVELRDGSYEQYF.

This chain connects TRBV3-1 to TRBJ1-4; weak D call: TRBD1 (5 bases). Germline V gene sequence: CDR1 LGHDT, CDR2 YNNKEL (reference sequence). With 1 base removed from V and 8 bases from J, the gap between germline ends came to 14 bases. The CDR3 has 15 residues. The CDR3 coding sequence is TGTGCCAGCAGCCAAGGCCAGGGCCGTGGGGAAAAACTGTTTTTT. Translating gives CASSQGQGRGEKLFF. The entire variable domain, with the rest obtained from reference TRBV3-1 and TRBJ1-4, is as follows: DTAVSQTPKYLVTQMGNDKSIKCEQNLGHDTMYWYKQDSKKFLKIMFSYNNKELIINETVPNRFSPKSPDKAHLNLHINSLELGDSAVYFCASSQGQGRGEKLFFGSGTQLSVL.

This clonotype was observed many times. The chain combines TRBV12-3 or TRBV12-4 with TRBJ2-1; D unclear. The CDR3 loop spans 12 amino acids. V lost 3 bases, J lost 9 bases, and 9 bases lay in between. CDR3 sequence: CASSFDLAEQFF. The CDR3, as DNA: TGTGCCAGCAGTTTCGACCTCGCTGAGCAGTTCTTC.

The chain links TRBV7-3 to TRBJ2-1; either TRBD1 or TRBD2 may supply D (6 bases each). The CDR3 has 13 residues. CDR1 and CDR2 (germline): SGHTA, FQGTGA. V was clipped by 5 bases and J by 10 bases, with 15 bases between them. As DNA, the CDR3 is TGTGCCAGCAGCCGCGAGGGGGGAAGGGAGCAGTTCTTC. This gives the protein CASSREGGREQFF. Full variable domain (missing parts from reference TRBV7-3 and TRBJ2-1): GAGVSQTPSNKVTEKGKYVELRCDPISGHTALYWYRQSLGQGPEFLIYFQGTGAADDSGLPNDRFFAVRPEGSVSTLKIQRTERGDSAVYLCASSREGGREQFFGPGTRLTVL.

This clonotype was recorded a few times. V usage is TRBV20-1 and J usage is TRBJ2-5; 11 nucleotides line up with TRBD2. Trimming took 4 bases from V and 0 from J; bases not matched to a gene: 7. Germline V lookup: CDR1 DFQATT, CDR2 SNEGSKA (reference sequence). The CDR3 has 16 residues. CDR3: CSAKARLAGYQETQYF. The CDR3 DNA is TGCAGTGCTAAGGCTCGACTAGCGGGGTACCAAGAGACCCAGTACTTC.

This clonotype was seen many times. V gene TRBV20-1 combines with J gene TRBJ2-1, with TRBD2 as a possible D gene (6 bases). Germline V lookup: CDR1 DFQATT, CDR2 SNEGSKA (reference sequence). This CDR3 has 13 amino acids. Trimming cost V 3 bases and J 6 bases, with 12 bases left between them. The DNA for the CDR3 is TGCAGTGCTAGCCCTGGGGGAGGCAATGAGCAGTTCTTC. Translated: CSASPGGGNEQFF.

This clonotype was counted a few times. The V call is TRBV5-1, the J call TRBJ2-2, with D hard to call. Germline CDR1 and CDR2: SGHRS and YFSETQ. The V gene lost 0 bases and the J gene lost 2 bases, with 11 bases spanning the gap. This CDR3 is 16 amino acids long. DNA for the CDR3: TGCGCCAGCAGCTTGGGAGGAACCACCAACACCGGGGAGCTGTTTTTT. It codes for CASSLGGTTNTGELFF.

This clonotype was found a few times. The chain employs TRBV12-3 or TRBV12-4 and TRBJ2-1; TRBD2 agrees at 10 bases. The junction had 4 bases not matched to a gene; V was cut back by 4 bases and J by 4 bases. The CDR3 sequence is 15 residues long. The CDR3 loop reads CASSSRLAGYNEQFF. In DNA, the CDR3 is TGTGCCAGCAGTTCCCGACTAGCGGGTTACAATGAGCAGTTCTTC.

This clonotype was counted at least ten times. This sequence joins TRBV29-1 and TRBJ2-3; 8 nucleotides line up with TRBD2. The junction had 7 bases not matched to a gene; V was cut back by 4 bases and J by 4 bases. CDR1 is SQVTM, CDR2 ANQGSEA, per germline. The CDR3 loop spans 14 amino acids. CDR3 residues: CSVVTSGSADTQYF. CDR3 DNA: TGCAGCGTTGTGACAAGCGGGAGTGCAGATACGCAGTATTTT.

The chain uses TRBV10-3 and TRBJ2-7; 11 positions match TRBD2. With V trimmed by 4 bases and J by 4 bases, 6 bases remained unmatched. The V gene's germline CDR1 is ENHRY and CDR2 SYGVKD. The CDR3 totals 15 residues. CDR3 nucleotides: TGTGCCATCAGTGGGGGGACTAGCGGTGGGTACGAGCAGTACTTC. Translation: CAISGGTSGGYEQYF.

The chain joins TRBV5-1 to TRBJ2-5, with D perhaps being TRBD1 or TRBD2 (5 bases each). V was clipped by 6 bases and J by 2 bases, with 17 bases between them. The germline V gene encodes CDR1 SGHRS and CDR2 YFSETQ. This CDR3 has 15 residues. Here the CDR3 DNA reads TGCGCCAGCAATCTTGGCCCGGGGCCACAAGAGACCCAGTACTTC. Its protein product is CASNLGPGPQETQYF.

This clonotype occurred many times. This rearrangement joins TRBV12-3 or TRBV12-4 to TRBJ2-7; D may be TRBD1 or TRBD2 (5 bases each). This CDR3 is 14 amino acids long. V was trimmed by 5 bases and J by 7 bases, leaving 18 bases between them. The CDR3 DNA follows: TGTGCCAGCAGTGTGGGGGTAGCGATCAGAGAGCAGTACTTC. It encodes CASSVGVAIREQYF.

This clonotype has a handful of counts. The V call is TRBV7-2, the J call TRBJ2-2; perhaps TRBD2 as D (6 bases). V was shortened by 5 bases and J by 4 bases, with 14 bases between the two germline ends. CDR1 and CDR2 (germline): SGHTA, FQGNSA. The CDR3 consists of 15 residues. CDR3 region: CASSPGLSGTGELFF. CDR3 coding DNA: TGTGCCAGCAGCCCTGGACTAAGTGGCACCGGGGAGCTGTTTTTT.

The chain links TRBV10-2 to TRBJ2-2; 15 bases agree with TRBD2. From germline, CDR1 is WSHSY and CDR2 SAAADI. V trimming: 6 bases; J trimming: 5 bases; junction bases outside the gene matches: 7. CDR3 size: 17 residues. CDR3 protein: CASRPGLAGGGTGELFF. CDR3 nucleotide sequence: TGCGCCAGCAGGCCGGGACTAGCGGGGGGCGGGACCGGGGAGCTGTTTTTT.

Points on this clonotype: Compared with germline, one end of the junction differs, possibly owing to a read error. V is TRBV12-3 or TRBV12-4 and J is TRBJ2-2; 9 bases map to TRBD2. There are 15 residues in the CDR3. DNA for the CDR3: TGTGCCAGCAGCCCCGGACTAGCGAATACCGGGGAGCTGTTTTTT. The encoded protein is CASSPGLANTGELFF.

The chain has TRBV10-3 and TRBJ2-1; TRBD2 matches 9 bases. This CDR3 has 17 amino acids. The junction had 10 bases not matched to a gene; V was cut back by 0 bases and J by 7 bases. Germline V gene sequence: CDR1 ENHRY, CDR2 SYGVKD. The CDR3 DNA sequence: TGTGCCATCAGTGAGTCGATCGCGGGGGGGTATGAGAATGAGCAGTTCTTC. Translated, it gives CAISESIAGGYENEQFF.

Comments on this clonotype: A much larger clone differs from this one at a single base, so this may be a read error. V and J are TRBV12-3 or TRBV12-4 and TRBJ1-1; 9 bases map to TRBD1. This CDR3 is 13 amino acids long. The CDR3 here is CASSTNRGPEVFF. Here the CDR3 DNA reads TGTGCCAGCAGTACGAACAGGGGGCCTGAAGTTTTCTTT.

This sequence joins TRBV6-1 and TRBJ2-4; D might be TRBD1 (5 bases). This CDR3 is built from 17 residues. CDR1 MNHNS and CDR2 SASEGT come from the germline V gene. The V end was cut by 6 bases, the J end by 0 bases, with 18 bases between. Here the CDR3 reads CASSTHQGTLAKNIQYF. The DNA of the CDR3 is TGTGCCAGCAGCACGCATCAGGGTACCCTAGCCAAAAACATTCAGTACTTC.

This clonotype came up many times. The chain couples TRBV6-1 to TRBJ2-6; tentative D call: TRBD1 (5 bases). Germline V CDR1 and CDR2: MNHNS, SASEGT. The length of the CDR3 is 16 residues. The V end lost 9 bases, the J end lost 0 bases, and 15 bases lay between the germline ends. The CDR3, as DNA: TGTGCCAGTAGACAGACCTTCTTCTCTGGGGCCAACGTCCTGACTTTC. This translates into CASRQTFFSGANVLTF.

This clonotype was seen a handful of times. Written as DNA, the CDR3 is TGCAGCGTTGAAAGGGGGACGGGGGGGGCCGGCGAGCAGTACTTC. It codes for CSVERGTGGAGEQYF. V is TRBV29-1 and J is TRBJ2-7; 8 positions match TRBD2. Germline CDR1 reads SQVTM; CDR2 reads ANQGSEA. This CDR3 comprises 15 residues. V lost 2 bases and J lost 6; bases outside the gene matches: 12.

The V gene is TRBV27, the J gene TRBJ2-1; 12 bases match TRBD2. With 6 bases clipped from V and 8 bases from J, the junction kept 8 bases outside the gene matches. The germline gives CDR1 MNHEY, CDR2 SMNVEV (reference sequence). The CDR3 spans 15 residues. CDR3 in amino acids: CASSLAGGYSHEQFF. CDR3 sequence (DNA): TGTGCCAGCAGCCTAGCGGGAGGGTACAGCCATGAGCAGTTCTTC.

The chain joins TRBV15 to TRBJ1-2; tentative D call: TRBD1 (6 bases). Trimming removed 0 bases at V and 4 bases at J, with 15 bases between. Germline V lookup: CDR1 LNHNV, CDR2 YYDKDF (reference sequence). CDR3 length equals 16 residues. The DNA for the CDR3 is TGTGCCACCAGCAGAGATGGTCGGACAGTCTTCTATGGCTACACCTTC. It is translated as CATSRDGRTVFYGYTF. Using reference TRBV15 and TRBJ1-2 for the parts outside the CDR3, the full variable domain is DAMVIQNPRYQVTQFGKPVTLSCSQTLNHNVMYWYQQKSSQAPKLLFHYYDKDFNNEADTPDNFQSRRPNTSFCFLDIRSPGLGDTAMYLCATSRDGRTVFYGYTFGSGTRLTVV.